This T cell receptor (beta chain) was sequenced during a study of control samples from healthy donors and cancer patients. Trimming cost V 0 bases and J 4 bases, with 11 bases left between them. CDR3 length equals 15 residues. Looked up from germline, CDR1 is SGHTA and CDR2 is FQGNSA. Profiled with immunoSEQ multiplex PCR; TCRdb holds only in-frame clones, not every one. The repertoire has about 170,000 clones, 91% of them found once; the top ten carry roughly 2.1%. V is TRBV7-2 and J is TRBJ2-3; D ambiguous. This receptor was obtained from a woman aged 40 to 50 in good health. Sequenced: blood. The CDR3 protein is CASSLAGSWADTQYF. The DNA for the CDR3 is TGTGCCAGCAGCTTAGCGGGGTCGTGGGCAGATACGCAGTATTTT.